This T cell receptor (beta chain) was recorded in a study of tumor-infiltrating lymphocytes in primary liver carcinoma. Out of unsorted whole blood came the blood RNA, and germline DNA was extracted as well. General study points: Samples, which were bulk and unsorted, did not allow CD4+ and CD8+ repertoires to be compared. Tumor top-250-clone fractions significantly exceeded those of blood (p = 0.039).

Deletions cut 2 bases from V and 3 bases from J, with 8 bases between. The CDR3 length is 14 residues. Germline V lookup: CDR1 MNHEY, CDR2 SVGAGI. Of note for this clonotype: Its target is not known.

TCR beta cDNA came from about 500 ng total RNA, primed with a constant-region primer. Construction of TCR beta libraries relied on three successive nested multiplex PCR rounds employing slightly modified ARM-PCR. A C-beta reverse primer was combined with TRBV1-TRBV30 forward primers in the first two PCR rounds, and each round had approximately 10 cycles. TCRdb re-derived calls from the multiplex PCR reads in MiXCR, one entry per CDR3 protein. Of about 310,000 distinct CDR3 sequences listed, roughly 60% are singletons. Sequencing used peripheral blood. This sequence joins TRBV6-5 and TRBJ1-5, with a weak D call TRBD1 (6 bases). The receptor was isolated from a woman aged 25 to 39 with primary liver carcinoma and hepatitis B virus infection. As DNA, the CDR3 is TGTGCCAGCAGTTACAGGGGGAACAATCAGCCCCAGCATTTT. Translating gives CASSYRGNNQPQHF.